A selection of T cell receptor beta chains follows, all from one sample in a study of metastatic and nonmetastatic thyroid tumors. TCRdb reprocessed the PCR reads using MiXCR. The sample has about 9,900 clones, 11% seen once; the top ten hold 7.6%. Sequencing input: tumor tissue. Source of these receptors: a female donor with papillary thyroid cancer or a benign thyroid nodule (not recorded which). Some clones in this sample may be carry-over from other donors' samples. Both conserved end residues are part of each CDR3.

>TRBJ2-3|TRBV30
CAWSVAGGYIIDTQYF
>TRBJ2-1|TRBV10-3
CAISWSSGSSYNEQFF
>TRBJ1-4|TRBV3-1
CASSQVRATNEKLFF
>TRBJ2-1|TRBV2
CASSGLAGYNEQFF
>TRBJ2-1|TRBV2
CASSTGLDEQFF
>TRBJ1-5|TRBV20-1
CSVQLDSNQPQHF
>TRBJ2-1|TRBV6-1
CASRLSTGFNEQFF
>TRBJ2-3|TRBV3-1
CASSQVGQSTDTQYF
>TRBJ1-6|TRBV5-4
CASSVQGTYNSPLHF
>TRBJ2-1|TRBV7-9
CASSGGGTDYNEQFF
>TRBJ1-6|TRBV20-1
CSARKGRDNSPLHF
>TRBJ2-5|TRBV9
CASSPRLAVDQETQYF
>TRBJ2-1|TRBV20-1
CSARANSQLGLAGAGEQFF
>TRBJ2-5|TRBV6-1
CASSSSRGLAGEPQETQYF
>TRBJ1-5|TRBV6-1
CASSKTGEQPQHF
>TRBJ2-3|TRBV7-6
CASSLAINEHQETQYF
>TRBJ2-3|TRBV14
CASSRALPPDTQYF
>TRBJ1-5|TRBV6-1
CASSSQVSNQPQHF
>TRBJ1-2|TRBV6-6
CASSYHRGQGYTF
>TRBJ2-7|TRBV6-5
CASSHSGTGSYEQYF